This T cell receptor (beta chain) was recovered during a study of OX40 agonist ivuxolimab in advanced cancers. For the study at large: Those treated in dose escalation had hepatocellular carcinoma, melanoma, renal cell cancer or head and neck cancer.

Only in-frame clones appear in the TCRdb table, and some are missing; sequencing was by immunoSEQ multiplex PCR. The sample yields more than 70,000 clones, 80% to 90% seen once. There are 15 residues in the CDR3. The ends lost 5 bases at V and 2 bases at J; junction bases unmatched: 6. Germline V gene data show CDR1 as PRHDT and CDR2 as FYEKMQ (reference sequence). The sample in question was CD4+ or CD8+ T cells sorted from blood, obtained in a trial of the OX40 agonist ivuxolimab. This chain connects TRBV13 to TRBJ2-5; TRBD1 aligns across 9 bases. This receptor was taken from an adult with an advanced solid tumor such as melanoma, head and neck, liver or kidney cancer. For the CDR3, the DNA is TGTGCCAGCAGCCCCGGGACAGGGCAGCAAGAGACCCAGTACTTC. Its protein is CASSPGTGQQETQYF.